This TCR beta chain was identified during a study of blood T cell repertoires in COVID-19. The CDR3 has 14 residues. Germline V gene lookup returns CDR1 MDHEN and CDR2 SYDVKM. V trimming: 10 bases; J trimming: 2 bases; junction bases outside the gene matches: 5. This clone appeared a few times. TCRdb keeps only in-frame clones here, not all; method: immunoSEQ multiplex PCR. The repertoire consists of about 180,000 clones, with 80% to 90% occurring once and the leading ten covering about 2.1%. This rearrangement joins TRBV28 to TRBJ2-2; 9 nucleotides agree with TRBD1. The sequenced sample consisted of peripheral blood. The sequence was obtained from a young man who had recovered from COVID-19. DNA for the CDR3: TGTGCCACCCTTACAGGGGGCAACACCGGGGAGCTGTTTTTT. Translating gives CATLTGGNTGELFF. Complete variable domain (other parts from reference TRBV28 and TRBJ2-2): DVKVTQSSRYLVKRTGEKVFLECVQDMDHENMFWYRQDPGLGLRLIYFSYDVKMKEKGDIPEGYSVSREKKERFSLILESASTNQTSMYLCATLTGGNTGELFFGEGSRLTVL.